A selection of T cell receptor beta chains follows, all from one sample in a study of T cell responses to AZD1222 COVID-19 vaccine. Clones were sequenced by immunoSEQ multiplex PCR, and TCRdb holds only the in-frame ones, with some missing. This table holds 95,000 to 100,000 clones, more than 70% found once. Sequencing was performed on peripheral blood, taken 28 days after the second AZD1222 dose. Receptors originate from an adult who received the AZD1222 COVID-19 vaccine. Each CDR3 is given with its conserved first and last residue. A D gene is named only where the DNA matches it firmly. Size tells how often a clone was seen (once, few, many) or the class of an expanded clone, and some rows leave it out.

D gene: NA
V gene: TRBV3-1/TRBV3-2
J gene: TRBJ1-2
clone size: NA
CDR3 DNA: TGTGCCAGCAGCCAGGCGCGGGGTGGCTACACCTTC
CDR3 protein: CASSQARGGYTF

D gene: NA
V gene: TRBV11-2
J gene: TRBJ2-7
clone size: few
CDR3 DNA: TGTGCCAGCAGCTTACCCACCTACACCTACGAGCAGTACTTC
CDR3 protein: CASSLPTYTYEQYF

D gene: TRBD2
V gene: TRBV28
J gene: TRBJ2-1
clone size: NA
CDR3 DNA: TGTGCCAGCAGTCTAAAATCCGGGACTAGCCTATTAAGCTCCTACAATGAGCAGTTCTTC
CDR3 protein: CASSLKSGTSLLSSYNEQFF

D gene: NA
V gene: TRBV7-9
J gene: TRBJ1-1
clone size: NA
CDR3 DNA: TGTGCCAGCAGCTTCGCCCGGGGGGGTGACACTGAAGCTTTCTTT
CDR3 protein: CASSFARGGDTEAFF

D gene: TRBD1
V gene: TRBV19
J gene: TRBJ1-5
clone size: NA
CDR3 DNA: TGTGCCAGTAGTATTCGGGACAGTAATCAGCCCCAGCATTTT
CDR3 protein: CASSIRDSNQPQHF

D gene: NA
V gene: TRBV5-1
J gene: TRBJ2-7
clone size: NA
CDR3 DNA: TGCGCCAGCAGCTTCGGGGCCCCCGGCTACGAGCAGTACTTC
CDR3 protein: CASSFGAPGYEQYF

D gene: NA
V gene: TRBV7-8
J gene: TRBJ1-1
clone size: NA
CDR3 DNA: TGTGCCAGCAGCTTAGCAGGCATCGGCACTGAAGCTTTCTTT
CDR3 protein: CASSLAGIGTEAFF

D gene: NA
V gene: TRBV7-2
J gene: TRBJ1-1
clone size: once
CDR3 DNA: TGTGCCAGCAGCTTAAAGTTCAGCACTGAAGCTTTCTTT
CDR3 protein: CASSLKFSTEAFF

D gene: TRBD2
V gene: TRBV5-4
J gene: TRBJ2-1
clone size: NA
CDR3 DNA: TGTGCCACCGCTAAGCGGGGGGTCTACAATGAGCAGTTCTTC
CDR3 protein: CATAKRGVYNEQFF

D gene: TRBD2
V gene: TRBV11-2
J gene: TRBJ2-3
clone size: NA
CDR3 DNA: TGTGCCAGCAGCTTAGACGGGCTAGCGGGGGGAGATACGCAGTATTTT
CDR3 protein: CASSLDGLAGGDTQYF

D gene: TRBD2
V gene: TRBV5-1
J gene: TRBJ2-5
clone size: NA
CDR3 DNA: TGCGCCAGCAGTTGGACTAGCGGGGGGCAAGAGACCCAGTACTTC
CDR3 protein: CASSWTSGGQETQYF